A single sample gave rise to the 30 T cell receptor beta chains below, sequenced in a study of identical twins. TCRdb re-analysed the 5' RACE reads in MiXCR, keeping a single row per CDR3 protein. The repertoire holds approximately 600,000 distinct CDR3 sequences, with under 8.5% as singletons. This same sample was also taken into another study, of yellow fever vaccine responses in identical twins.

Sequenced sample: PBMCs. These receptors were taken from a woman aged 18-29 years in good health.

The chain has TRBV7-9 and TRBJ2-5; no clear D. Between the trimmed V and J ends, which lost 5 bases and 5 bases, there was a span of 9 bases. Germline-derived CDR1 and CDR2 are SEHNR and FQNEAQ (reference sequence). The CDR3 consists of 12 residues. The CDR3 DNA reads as TGTGCCAGCAGCCCTACCCCTGAGACCCAGTACTTC. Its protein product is CASSPTPETQYF.

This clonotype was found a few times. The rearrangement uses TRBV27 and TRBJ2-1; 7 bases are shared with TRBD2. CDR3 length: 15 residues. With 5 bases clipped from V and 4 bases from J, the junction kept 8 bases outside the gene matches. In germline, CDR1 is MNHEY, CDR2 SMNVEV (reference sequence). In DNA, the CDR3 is TGTGCCAGCAGTCGGGGAGGGCCCTTATACAATGAGCAGTTCTTC. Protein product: CASSRGGPLYNEQFF.

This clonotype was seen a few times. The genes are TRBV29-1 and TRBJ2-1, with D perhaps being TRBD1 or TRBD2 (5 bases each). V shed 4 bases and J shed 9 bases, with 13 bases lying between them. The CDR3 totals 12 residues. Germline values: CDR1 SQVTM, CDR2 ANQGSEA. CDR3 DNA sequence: TGCAGCGTTGGGGGGAGAGGAGGTGAGCAGTTCTTC. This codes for CSVGGRGGEQFF.

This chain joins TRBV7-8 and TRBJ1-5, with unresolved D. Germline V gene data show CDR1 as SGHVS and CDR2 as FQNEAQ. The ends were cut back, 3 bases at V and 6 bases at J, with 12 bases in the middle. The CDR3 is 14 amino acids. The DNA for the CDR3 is TGTGCCAGCAGCTTTGATTCACTGGCTCAGCCCCAGCATTTT. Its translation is CASSFDSLAQPQHF.

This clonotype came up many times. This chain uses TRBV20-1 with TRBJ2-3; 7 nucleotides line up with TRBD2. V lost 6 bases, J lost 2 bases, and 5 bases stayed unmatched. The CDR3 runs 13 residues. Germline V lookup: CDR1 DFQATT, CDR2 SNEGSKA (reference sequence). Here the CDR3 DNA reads TGCAGTGCAATCGGGACTATCACAGATACGCAGTATTTT. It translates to CSAIGTITDTQYF.

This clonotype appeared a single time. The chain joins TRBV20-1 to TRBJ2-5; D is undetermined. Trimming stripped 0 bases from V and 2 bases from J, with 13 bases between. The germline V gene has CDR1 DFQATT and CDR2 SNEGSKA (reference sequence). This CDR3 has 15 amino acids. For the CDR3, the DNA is TGCAGTGCTAGAGAGTTACCGGGCCTACAAGAGACCCAGTACTTC. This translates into CSARELPGLQETQYF.

The CDR3 DNA reads TGCGCCAGCAGCTCGGACAGGGAGGTCTACGAGCAGTACTTC. Protein: CASSSDREVYEQYF. V gene TRBV5-1 combines with J gene TRBJ2-7; 8 nucleotides match TRBD1. This CDR3 has 14 amino acids. Germline CDR1 SGHRS, CDR2 YFSETQ. V shed 3 bases, J shed 3 bases, and the junction held 5 bases outside the gene matches.

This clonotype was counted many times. The CDR3 nucleotides are TGTGCCACCAGTGACTACCCAAGTGGCGACGAGCAGTACTTC. It encodes CATSDYPSGDEQYF. This chain links TRBV24-1 with TRBJ2-7; D gene unclear. In germline, CDR1 is KGHDR, CDR2 SFDVKD. The CDR3 is 14 amino acids. V lost 4 bases, J lost 5 bases, and 14 bases lay in between.

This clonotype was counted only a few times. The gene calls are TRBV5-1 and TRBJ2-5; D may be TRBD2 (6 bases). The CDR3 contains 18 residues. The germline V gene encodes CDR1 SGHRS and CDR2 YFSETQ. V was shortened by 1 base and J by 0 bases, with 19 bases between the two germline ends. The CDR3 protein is CASSLPVGSGPYQETQYF. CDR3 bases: TGCGCCAGCAGCTTGCCCGTTGGGAGCGGGCCTTACCAAGAGACCCAGTACTTC.

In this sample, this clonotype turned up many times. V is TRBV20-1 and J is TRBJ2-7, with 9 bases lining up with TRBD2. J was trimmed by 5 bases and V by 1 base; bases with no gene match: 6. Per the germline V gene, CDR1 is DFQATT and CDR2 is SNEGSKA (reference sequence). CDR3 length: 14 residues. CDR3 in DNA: TGCAGTGCTAGAGGTAGCGGGGGATTTGACGAGCAGTACGTC. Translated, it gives CSARGSGGFDEQYV.

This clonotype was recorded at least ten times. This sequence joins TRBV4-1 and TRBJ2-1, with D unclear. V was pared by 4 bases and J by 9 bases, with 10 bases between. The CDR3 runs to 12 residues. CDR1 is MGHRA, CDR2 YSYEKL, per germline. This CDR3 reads CASSRTRSEQFF. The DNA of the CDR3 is TGCGCCAGCAGCCGAACACGTTCTGAGCAGTTCTTC.

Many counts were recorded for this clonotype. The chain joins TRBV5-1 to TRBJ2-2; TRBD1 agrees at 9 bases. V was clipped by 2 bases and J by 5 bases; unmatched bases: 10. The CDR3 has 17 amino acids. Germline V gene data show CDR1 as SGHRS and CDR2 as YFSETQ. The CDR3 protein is CASSLYGTGGQTGELFF. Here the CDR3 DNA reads TGCGCCAGCAGCTTATACGGCACAGGGGGCCAAACCGGGGAGCTGTTTTTT.

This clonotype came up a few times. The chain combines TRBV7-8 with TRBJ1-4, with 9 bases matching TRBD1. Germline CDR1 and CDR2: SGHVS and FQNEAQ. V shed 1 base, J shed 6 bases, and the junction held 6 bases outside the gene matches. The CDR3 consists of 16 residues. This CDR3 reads CASSLGGQGQDEKLFF. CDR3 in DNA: TGTGCCAGCAGCTTAGGGGGACAGGGTCAGGATGAAAAACTGTTTTTT.

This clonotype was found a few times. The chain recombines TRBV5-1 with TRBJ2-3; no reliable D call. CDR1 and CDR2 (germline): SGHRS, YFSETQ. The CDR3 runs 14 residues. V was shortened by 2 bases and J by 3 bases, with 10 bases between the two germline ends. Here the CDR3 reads CASSLGSPTDTQYF. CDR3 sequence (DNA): TGCGCCAGCAGCTTAGGCTCCCCTACAGATACGCAGTATTTT.

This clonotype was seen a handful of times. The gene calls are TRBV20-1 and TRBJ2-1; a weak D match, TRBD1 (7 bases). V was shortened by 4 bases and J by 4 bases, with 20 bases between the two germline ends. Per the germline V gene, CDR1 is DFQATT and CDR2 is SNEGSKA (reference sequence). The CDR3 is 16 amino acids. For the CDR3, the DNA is TGCAGTGCTAAAGGGCAGGGGGGCGGCCCTTACAATGAGCAGTTCTTC. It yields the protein CSAKGQGGGPYNEQFF.

The CDR3 region has the DNA TGCAGTGCCTTAACCGGGACTAGCGTCGGGGATGAGCAGTTCTTC. It yields the protein CSALTGTSVGDEQFF. V and J are TRBV20-1 and TRBJ2-1; 10 nucleotides line up with TRBD2. Germline-derived CDR1 and CDR2 are DFQATT and SNEGSKA (reference sequence). CDR3 size: 15 residues. With 6 bases clipped from V and 8 bases from J, the junction kept 13 bases outside the gene matches.

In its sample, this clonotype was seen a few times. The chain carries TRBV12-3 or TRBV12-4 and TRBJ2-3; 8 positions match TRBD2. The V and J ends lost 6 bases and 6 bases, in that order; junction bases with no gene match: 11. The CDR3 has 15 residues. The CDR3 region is CASRTSGSPPDTQYF. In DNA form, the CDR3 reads TGTGCCAGCAGAACCAGCGGGAGCCCGCCGGATACGCAGTATTTT.

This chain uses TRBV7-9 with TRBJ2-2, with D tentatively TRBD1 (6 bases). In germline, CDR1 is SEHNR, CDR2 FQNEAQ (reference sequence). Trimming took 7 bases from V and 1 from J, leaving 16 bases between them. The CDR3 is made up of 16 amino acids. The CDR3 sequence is CASTPRGLENTGELFF. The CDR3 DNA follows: TGTGCCAGCACCCCTAGGGGGTTGGAGAACACCGGGGAGCTGTTTTTT.

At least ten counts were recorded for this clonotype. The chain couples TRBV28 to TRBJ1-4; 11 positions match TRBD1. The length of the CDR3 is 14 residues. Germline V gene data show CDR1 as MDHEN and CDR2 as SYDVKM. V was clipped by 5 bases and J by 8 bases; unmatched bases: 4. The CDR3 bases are TGTGCCAGCAGTCGGACAGGGGGCTGGGAAAAACTGTTTTTT. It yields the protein CASSRTGGWEKLFF.

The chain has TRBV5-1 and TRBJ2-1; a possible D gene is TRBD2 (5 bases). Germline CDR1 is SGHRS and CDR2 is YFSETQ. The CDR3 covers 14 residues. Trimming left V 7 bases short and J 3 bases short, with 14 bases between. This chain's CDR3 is CASVSGDLYNEQFF. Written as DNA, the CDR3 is TGCGCCAGCGTTTCCGGGGATCTCTACAATGAGCAGTTCTTC.

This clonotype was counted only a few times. The CDR3 DNA is TGTGCCAGCCAGTACGCGCCCACTGAAGCTTTCTTT. Residues: CASQYAPTEAFF. The rearrangement joins TRBV2 to TRBJ1-1; no clear D gene. Trimming removed 8 bases from V and 4 bases from J, with 11 bases in between. Per the germline V gene, CDR1 is SNHLY and CDR2 is FYNNEI. The CDR3 consists of 12 residues.

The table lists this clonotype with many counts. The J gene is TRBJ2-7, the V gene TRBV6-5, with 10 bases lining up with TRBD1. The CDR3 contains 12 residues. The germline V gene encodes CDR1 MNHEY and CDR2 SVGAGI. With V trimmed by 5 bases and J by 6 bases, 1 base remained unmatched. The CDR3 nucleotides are TGTGCCAGCAGTAGGACAGGGGGCGAGCAGTACGTC. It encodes CASSRTGGEQYV.

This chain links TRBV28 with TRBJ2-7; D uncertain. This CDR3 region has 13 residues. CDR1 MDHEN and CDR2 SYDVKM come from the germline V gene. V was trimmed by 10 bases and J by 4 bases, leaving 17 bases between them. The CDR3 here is CATVGDSGYEQYF. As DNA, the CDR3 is TGTGCCACAGTTGGAGACTCCGGTTACGAGCAGTACTTC.

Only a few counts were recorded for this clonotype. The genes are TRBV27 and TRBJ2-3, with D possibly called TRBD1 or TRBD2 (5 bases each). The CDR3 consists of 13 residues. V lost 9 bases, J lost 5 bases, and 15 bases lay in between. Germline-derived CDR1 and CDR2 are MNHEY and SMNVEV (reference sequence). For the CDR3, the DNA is TGTGCCAGTAGGGACCCGGGCAGAGATACGCAGTATTTT. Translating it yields CASRDPGRDTQYF.

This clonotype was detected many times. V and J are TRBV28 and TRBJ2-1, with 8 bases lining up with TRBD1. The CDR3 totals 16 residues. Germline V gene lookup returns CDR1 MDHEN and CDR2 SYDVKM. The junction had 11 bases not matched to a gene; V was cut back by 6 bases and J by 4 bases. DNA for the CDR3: TGTGCCAGCAGCCTAAGTCCAGGGGGCAAATACAATGAGCAGTTCTTC. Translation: CASSLSPGGKYNEQFF. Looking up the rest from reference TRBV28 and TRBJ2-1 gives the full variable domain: DVKVTQSSRYLVKRTGEKVFLECVQDMDHENMFWYRQDPGLGLRLIYFSYDVKMKEKGDIPEGYSVSREKKERFSLILESASTNQTSMYLCASSLSPGGKYNEQFFGPGTRLTVL.

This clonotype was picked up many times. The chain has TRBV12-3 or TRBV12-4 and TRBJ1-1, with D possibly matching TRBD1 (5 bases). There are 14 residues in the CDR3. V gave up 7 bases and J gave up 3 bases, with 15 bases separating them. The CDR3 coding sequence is TGTGCCAGCAACGAGCCGGGACTCTACACTGAAGCTTTCTTT. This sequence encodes CASNEPGLYTEAFF.

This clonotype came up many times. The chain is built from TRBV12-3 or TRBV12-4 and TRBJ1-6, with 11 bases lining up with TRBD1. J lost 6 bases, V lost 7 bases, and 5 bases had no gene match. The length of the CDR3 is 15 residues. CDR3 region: CASTLGTGGNSPLHF. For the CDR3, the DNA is TGTGCCAGCACCTTGGGGACAGGGGGTAATTCACCCCTCCACTTT.

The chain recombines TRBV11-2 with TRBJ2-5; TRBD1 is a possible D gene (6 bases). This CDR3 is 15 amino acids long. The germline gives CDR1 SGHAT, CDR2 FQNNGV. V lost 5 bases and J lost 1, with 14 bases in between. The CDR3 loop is CASSLGGLGQETQYF. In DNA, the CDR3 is TGTGCCAGCAGCCTAGGGGGTTTGGGCCAAGAGACCCAGTACTTC.

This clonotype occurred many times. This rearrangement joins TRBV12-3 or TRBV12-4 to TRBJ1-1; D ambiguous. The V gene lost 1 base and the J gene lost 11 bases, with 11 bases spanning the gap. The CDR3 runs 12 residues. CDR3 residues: CASSLEPVSAFF. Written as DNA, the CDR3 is TGTGCCAGCAGTTTAGAGCCCGTCTCGGCTTTCTTT.

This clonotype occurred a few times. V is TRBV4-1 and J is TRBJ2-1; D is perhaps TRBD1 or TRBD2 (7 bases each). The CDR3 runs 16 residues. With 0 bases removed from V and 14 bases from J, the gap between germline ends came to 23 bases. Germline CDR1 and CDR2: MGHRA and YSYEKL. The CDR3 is CASSQEGPLAARGEFF. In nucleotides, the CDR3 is TGCGCCAGCAGCCAAGAAGGGCCTCTAGCGGCCAGGGGGGAGTTCTTC.